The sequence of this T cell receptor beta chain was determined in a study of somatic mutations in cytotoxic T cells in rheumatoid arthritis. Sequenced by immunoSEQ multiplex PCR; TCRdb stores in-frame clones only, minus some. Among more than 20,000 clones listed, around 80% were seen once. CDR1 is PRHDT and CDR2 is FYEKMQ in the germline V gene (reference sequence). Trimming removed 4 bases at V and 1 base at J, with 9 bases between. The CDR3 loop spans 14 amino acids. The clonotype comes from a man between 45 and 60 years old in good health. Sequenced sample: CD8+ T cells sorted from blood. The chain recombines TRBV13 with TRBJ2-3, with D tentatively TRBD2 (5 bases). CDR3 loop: CASSSRGGTDTQYF. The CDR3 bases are TGTGCCAGCAGCTCCCGGGGAGGCACAGATACGCAGTATTTT.